Given below is one TCR beta chain in context. This sample stems from a study of blood T cell repertoires in COVID-19. In the study overall: Acute and convalescent COVID-19 specimens originated in the United States, Italy and Spain. T cells, B-cell-depleted T cells, or PBMCs supplied cDNA or gDNA.

Germline V lookup: CDR1 LNHDA, CDR2 SQIVND (reference sequence). The CDR3 is 14 amino acids. V was shortened by 6 bases and J by 4 bases, with 13 bases between the two germline ends. In the original workflow: Cell counts per sample came from amplifying reference gene primers. Sequencing was performed with immunoSEQ multiplex PCR; in TCRdb, only in-frame clones are kept and a portion is missing. Clone size and V and J calls were adopted from that table, with D and trimming inferred from the DNA. The data show under 250,000 clones, less than 85% seen once. The chain employs TRBV19 and TRBJ1-5, with D perhaps TRBD1 (5 bases). This receptor was taken from a woman between 70 and 85 years old with active or convalescent COVID-19. Sample: peripheral blood. The CDR3 sequence: CASRGQSQNQPQHF. Written as DNA, the CDR3 is TGTGCCAGTAGGGGGCAGTCTCAAAATCAGCCCCAGCATTTT.